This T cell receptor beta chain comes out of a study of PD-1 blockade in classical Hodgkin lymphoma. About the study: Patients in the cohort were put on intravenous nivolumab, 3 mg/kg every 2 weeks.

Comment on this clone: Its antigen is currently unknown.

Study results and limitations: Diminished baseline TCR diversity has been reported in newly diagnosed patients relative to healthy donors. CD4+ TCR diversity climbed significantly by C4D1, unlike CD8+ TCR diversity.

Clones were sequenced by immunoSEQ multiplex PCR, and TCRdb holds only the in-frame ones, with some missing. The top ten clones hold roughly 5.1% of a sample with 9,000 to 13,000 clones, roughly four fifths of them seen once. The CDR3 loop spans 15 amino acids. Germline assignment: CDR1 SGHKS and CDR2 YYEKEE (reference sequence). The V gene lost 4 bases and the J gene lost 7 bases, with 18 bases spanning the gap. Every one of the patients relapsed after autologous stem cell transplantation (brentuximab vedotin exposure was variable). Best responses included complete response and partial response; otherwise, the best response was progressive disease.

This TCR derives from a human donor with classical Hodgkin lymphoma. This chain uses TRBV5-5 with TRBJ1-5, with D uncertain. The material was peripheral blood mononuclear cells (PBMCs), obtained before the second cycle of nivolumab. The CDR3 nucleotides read TGTGCCAGCAGCCCCGTTGAAAGTCCCAACCAGCCCCAGCATTTT. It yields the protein CASSPVESPNQPQHF.